What follows is one T cell receptor beta chain and its context. A single record per CDR3 protein comes from TCRdb applying MiXCR to the RT-PCR reads. The sample records 530,000 or so distinct CDR3 sequences, about 11% being singletons. This specimen belongs to a study of response to subunit inactivated influenza vaccine. This receptor was obtained from a man aged 50 to 59 who received an inactivated influenza vaccine. Sequenced material: PBMCs from blood, taken on the day of vaccination.

The CDR3 reads CASLSWDRGYEQYF. The CDR3 DNA follows: TGTGCCAGCCTGAGTTGGGACAGGGGCTACGAGCAGTACTTC. The rearrangement links TRBV7-9 to TRBJ2-7; 10 bases fit TRBD1. Germline trimming cut 8 bases from V and 3 bases from J; bases unmatched to any gene: 7. Per the germline V gene, CDR1 is SEHNR and CDR2 is FQNEAQ (reference sequence). The CDR3 consists of 14 residues.